This entry is about one TCR beta chain. Per germline, CDR1 DFQATT and CDR2 SNEGSKA (reference sequence). This CDR3 spans 14 amino acids. Trimming took off 6 bases at V and 4 bases at J, with 13 bases between the two ends. TCRdb itself ran the 5' RACE reads through MiXCR, one entry per CDR3 protein. Seen here are 220,000 or so distinct CDR3 sequences, about 7% observed once, and the top ten hold 3.5% to 4%. This sample stems from a study of identical twins. The sample was also reused in another study, on yellow fever vaccine responses in identical twins.

The chain recombines TRBV20-1 with TRBJ2-6, with D maybe TRBD1 (6 bases). The clonotype was recovered from a woman aged 18-29 years in good health. The specimen sequenced was memory (CD45RO+) T cells sorted from blood. The CDR3 here is CSARMGAGANVLTF. CDR3 nucleotide sequence: TGCAGTGCCCGAATGGGGGCCGGGGCCAACGTCCTGACTTTC.